This TCR beta chain was identified during a study of T cells in Graves' hyperthyroidism and ophthalmopathy. Germline CDR1 and CDR2: KGHDR and SFDVKD. This CDR3 comprises 14 residues. V lost 3 bases and J lost 9, with 14 bases in between. Researchers took RNA transcripts and amplified the TCR beta CDR3 regions from them. The HTBI primer set served for first-round RT-PCR of the TCR CDR3. A single record per CDR3 protein comes from TCRdb applying MiXCR to the multiplex PCR reads. The sample has over 200,000 distinct CDR3 sequences; roughly 15% are singletons. This clonotype was counted at least ten times.

The clonotype originates from a woman aged 40 to 50 with Graves' hyperthyroidism that later progressed to Graves' ophthalmopathy. The chain uses TRBV24-1 and TRBJ2-1, with a weak D call TRBD1 (6 bases). Sequences were obtained from blood. CDR3 nucleotides: TGTGCCACCAGTGATCCTAATGGGGGCGGTGAGCAGTTCTTC. This translates into CATSDPNGGGEQFF.